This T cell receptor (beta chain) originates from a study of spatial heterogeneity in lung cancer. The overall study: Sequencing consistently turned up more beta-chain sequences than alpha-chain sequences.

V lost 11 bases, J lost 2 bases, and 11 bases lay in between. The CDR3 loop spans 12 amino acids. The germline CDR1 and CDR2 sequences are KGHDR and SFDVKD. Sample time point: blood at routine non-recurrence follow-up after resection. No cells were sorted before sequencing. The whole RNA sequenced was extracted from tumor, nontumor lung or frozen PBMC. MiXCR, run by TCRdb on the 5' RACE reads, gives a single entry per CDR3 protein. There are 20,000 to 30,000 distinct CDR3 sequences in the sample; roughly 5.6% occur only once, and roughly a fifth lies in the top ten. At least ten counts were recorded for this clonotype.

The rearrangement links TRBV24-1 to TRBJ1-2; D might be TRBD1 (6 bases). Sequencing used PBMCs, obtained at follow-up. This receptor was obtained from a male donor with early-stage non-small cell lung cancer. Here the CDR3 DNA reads TGTGCCATCCGGGACACGAACTATGGCTACACCTTC. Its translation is CAIRDTNYGYTF.